This T cell receptor beta chain originates from a study of cytomegalovirus exposure and HLA in healthy donors. Study-wide background: Membership in the Caucasian-associated ancestry cluster was found for 81% of 398 genotyped donors. Study conclusions and caveats: Later genetic work tied a missense DCLRE1C variant to beta-chain V and J trimming. Reported performance of the classifier showed diagnosis of cytomegalovirus status with high specificity and sensitivity.

The PCR used 60 Vbeta and 13 Jbeta primers. TCRdb's copy holds only in-frame clones and misses some; the assay was immunoSEQ multiplex PCR. The sample yields tens of thousands of clones, of which the top ten take up approximately 1.1%. As for this clone: Its matching antigen is unknown.

Sequenced input: PBMCs. The clonotype comes from a woman in her thirties or forties in good health and CMV-seronegative.

The CDR3 coding sequence is TGCAGCGTTGAAGTGGTCGGGAGCTCCTACAATGAGCAGTTCTTC. This gives the protein CSVEVVGSSYNEQFF. This chain links TRBV29-1 with TRBJ2-1; tentative D call: TRBD2 (6 bases). V lost 1 base and J lost 0, with 10 bases in between. The CDR3 loop spans 15 amino acids. CDR1 and CDR2 from the germline V gene are SQVTM and ANQGSEA.